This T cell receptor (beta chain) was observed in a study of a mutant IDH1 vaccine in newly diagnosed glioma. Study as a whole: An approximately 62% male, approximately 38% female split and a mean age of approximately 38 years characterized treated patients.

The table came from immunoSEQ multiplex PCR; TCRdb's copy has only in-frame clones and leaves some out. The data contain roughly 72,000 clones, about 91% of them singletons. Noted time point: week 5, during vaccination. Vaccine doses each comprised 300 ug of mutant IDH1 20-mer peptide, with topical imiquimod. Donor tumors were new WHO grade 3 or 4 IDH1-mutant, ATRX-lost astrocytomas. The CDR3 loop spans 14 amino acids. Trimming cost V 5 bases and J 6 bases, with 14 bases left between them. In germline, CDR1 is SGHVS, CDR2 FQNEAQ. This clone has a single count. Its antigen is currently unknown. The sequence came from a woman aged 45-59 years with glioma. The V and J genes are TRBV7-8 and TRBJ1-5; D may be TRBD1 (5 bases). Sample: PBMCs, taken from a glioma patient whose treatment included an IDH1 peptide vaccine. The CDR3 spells CASSPAEGSQPQHF. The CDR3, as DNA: TGTGCCAGCAGCCCCGCGGAGGGGAGTCAGCCCCAGCATTTT.